A single sample gave rise to the 8 T cell receptor beta chains below, sequenced in a study of monozygotic twins with inflammatory bowel disease. For each CDR3 protein, TCRdb gives one entry from its re-call of the 5' RACE reads, without DNA. Recorded for this sample: approximately 400,000 distinct CDR3 sequences. The sequenced material came from blood. Receptors were obtained from a human donor with ulcerative colitis or Crohn's disease, or a healthy co-twin of an affected twin (not recorded which).

V gene TRBV10-3 combines with J gene TRBJ1-2. The CDR3 has 14 amino acids. Germline V gene sequence: CDR1 ENHRY, CDR2 SYGVKD. CDR3 residues: CAISESGQAEGYTF.

This chain joins TRBV4-1 and TRBJ2-1. CDR1 and CDR2 from the germline V gene are MGHRA and YSYEKL. The CDR3 covers 13 residues. The CDR3 here is CATHGGLYNEQFF.

The chain couples TRBV7-6 to TRBJ2-2; lacking DNA, the TRBD2 call made by TCRdb goes unchecked. The CDR3 is made up of 15 amino acids. Germline V CDR1 and CDR2: SGHVS, FNYEAQ. The CDR3 sequence is CASSRIGGPSGELFF.

The chain links TRBV20-1 to TRBJ2-7; TCRdb lists TRBD2, though no DNA is available to test this call. The CDR3 has 14 residues. Germline assignment: CDR1 DFQATT and CDR2 SNEGSKA (reference sequence). The CDR3 loop is CSATGREKVYEQYF.

The J gene is TRBJ2-1, the V gene TRBV5-1; TCRdb proposes TRBD1, but this gene call is untestable without DNA. The CDR3 extends over 16 amino acids. Germline CDR1 SGHRS, CDR2 YFSETQ. This CDR3 reads CASSFRTRTGDNEQFF.

The V gene is TRBV4-1, the J gene TRBJ2-5; the TCRdb call, TRBD2, lacks DNA for checking. Germline V gives CDR1 MGHRA, CDR2 YSYEKL. The CDR3 contains 16 residues. The CDR3 sequence: CASSQPGPPLRGTQYF.

The CDR3 sequence: CSARDLGTGGYNEQFF. This chain uses TRBV20-1 with TRBJ2-1; absent DNA, TCRdb's TRBD1 call cannot be checked. Germline loops: CDR1 DFQATT, CDR2 SNEGSKA (reference sequence). CDR3 length: 16 amino acids.

The chain uses TRBV9 and TRBJ2-4; TCRdb proposes TRBD1, but this gene call is untestable without DNA. The CDR3 spans 13 residues. CDR1 SGDLS and CDR2 YYNGEE come from the germline V gene. The CDR3: CASSGTGGNIQYF.